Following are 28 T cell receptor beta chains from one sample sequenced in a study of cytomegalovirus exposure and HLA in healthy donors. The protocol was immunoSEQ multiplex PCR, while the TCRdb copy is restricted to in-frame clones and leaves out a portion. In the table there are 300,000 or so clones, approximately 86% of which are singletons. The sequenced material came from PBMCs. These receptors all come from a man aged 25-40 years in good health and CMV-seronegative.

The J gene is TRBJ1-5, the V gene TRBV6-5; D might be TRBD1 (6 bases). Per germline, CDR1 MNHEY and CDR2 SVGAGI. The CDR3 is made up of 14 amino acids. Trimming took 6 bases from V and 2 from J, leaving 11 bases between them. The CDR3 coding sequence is TGTGCCAGCAGACAGGGCCACGGCAATCAGCCCCAGCATTTT. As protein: CASRQGHGNQPQHF.

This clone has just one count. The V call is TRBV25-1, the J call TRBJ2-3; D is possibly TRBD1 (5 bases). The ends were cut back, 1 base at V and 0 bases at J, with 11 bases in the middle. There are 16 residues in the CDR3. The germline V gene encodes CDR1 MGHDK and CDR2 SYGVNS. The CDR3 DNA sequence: TGTGCCAGCAGTGAATCGATACAGGAAAGCACAGATACGCAGTATTTT. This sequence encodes CASSESIQESTDTQYF.

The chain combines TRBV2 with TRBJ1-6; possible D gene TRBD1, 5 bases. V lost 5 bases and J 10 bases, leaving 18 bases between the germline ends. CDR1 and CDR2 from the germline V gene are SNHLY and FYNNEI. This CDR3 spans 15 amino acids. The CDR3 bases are TGTGCCAGCAGTCCCGTGAGCGGGGGGAGATCACCCCTCCACTTT. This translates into CASSPVSGGRSPLHF.

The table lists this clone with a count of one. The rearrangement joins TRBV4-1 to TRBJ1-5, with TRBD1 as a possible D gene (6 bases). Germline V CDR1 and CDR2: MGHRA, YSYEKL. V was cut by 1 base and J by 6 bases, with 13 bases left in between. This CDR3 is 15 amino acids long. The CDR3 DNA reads TGCGCCAGCAGCCAAGGAGACAGGTTTAGTCAGCCCCAGCATTTT. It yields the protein CASSQGDRFSQPQHF.

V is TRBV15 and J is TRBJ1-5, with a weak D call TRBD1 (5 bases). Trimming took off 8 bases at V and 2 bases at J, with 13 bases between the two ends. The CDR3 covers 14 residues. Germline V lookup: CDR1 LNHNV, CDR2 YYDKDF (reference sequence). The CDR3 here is CATRLGAGNQPQHF. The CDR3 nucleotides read TGTGCCACCCGACTAGGGGCCGGCAATCAGCCCCAGCATTTT.

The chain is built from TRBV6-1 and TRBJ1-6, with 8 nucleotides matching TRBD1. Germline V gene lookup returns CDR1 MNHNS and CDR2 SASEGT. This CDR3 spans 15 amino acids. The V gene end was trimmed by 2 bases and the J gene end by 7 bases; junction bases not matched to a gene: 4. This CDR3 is CASSEMWDRNSPLHF. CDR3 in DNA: TGTGCCAGCAGTGAAATGTGGGACAGGAATTCACCCCTCCACTTT.

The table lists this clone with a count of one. The CDR3: CASSVQAGYGYTF. CDR3 nucleotides: TGTGCCAGCAGTGTGCAGGCCGGCTATGGCTACACCTTC. This chain uses TRBV6-4 with TRBJ1-2; D uncertain. Per the germline V gene, CDR1 is MRHNA and CDR2 is SNTAGT. V was trimmed by 4 bases and J by 4 bases, leaving 10 bases between them. The CDR3 length is 13 residues.

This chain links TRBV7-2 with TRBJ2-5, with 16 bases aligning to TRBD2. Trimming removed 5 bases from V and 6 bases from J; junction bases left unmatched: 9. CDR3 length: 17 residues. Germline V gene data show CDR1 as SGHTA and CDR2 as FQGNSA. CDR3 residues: CASSKGTSGGALKTQYF. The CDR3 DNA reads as TGTGCCAGCAGCAAAGGGACTAGCGGGGGGGCCTTGAAGACCCAGTACTTC.

The DNA of the CDR3 is TGTGCCAGCAGTTACTCGAGTCCGGGGGCCGGGGAGCTGTTTTTT. This codes for CASSYSSPGAGELFF. This chain uses TRBV6-5 with TRBJ2-2; TRBD2 is a possible D gene (6 bases). This CDR3 has 15 residues. Trimming shortened V by 0 bases and J by 6 bases, and 11 bases separated the two germline ends. In germline, CDR1 is MNHEY, CDR2 SVGAGI.

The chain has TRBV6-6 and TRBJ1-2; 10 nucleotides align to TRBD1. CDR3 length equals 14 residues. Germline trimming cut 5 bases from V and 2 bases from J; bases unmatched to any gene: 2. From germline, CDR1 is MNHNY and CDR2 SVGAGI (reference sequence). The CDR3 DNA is TGTGCCAGCAGTAGACAGGGGGCGAACTATGGCTACACCTTC. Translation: CASSRQGANYGYTF.

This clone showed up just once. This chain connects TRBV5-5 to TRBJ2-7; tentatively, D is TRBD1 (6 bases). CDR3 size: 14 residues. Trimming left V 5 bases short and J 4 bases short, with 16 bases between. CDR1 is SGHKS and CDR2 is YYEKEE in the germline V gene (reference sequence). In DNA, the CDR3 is TGTGCCAGCAGATCCCGGGACACCGGGTACGAGCAGTACTTC. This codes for CASRSRDTGYEQYF.

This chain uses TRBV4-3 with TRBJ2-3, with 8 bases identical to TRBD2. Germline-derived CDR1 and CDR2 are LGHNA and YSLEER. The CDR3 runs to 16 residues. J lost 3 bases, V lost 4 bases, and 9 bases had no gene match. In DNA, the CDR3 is TGCGCCAGCAGCCGGGGAGGAGCGGGGGTTACAGATACGCAGTATTTT. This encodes CASSRGGAGVTDTQYF.

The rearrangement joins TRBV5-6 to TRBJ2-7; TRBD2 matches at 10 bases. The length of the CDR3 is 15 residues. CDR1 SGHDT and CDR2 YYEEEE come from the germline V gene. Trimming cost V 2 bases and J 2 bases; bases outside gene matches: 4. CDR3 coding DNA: TGTGCCAGCAGCTTCTCGAGCGGGGGGGCCTACGAGCAGTACTTC. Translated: CASSFSSGGAYEQYF.

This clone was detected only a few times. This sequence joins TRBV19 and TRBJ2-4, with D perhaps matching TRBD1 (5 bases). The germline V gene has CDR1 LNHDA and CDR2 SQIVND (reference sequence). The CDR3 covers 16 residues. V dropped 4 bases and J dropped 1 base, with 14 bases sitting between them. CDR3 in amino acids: CASSNRKGSAKNIQYF. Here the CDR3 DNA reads TGTGCCAGTAGTAATAGAAAGGGGTCTGCCAAAAACATTCAGTACTTC.

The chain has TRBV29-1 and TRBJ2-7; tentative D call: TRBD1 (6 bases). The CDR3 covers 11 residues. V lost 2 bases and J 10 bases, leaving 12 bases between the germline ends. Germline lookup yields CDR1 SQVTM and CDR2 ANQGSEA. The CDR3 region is CSVERGGTQYF. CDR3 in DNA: TGCAGCGTTGAAAGGGGTGGGACACAGTACTTC.

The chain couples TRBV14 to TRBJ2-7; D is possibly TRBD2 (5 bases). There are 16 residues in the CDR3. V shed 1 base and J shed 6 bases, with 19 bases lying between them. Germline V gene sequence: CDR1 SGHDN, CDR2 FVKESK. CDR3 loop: CASSQVRRQVGSEQYF. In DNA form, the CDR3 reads TGTGCCAGCAGCCAAGTTAGGAGGCAGGTTGGGTCCGAGCAGTACTTC.

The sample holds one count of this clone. The CDR3 sequence: CASSRRAVRTADTQYF. The CDR3 nucleotides are TGTGCCAGCAGCCGACGTGCGGTACGGACTGCAGATACGCAGTATTTT. The V gene is TRBV5-4, the J gene TRBJ2-3, with D tentatively TRBD2 (5 bases). V lost 4 bases, J lost 4 bases, and 19 bases lay in between. CDR1 is SGHNT, CDR2 YYREEE, per germline (reference sequence). The CDR3 covers 16 residues.

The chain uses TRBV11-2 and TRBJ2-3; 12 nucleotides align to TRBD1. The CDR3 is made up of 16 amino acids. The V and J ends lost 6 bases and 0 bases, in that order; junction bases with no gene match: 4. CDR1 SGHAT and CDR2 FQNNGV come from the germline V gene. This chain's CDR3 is CASSSGQGASTDTQYF. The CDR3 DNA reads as TGTGCCAGCAGTTCGGGACAGGGGGCTAGCACAGATACGCAGTATTTT.

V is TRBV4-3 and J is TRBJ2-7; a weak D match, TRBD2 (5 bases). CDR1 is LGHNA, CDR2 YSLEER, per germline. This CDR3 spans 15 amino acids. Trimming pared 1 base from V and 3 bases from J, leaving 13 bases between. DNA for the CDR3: TGCGCCAGCAGCCAAGGGCTCCAGCGGCGCTACGAGCAGTACTTC. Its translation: CASSQGLQRRYEQYF.

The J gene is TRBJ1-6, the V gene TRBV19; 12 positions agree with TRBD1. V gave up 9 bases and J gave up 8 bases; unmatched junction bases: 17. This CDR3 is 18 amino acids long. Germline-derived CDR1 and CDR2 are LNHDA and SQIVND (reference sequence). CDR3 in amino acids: CASQNLRDRGLRYSPLHF. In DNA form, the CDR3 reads TGTGCCAGCCAGAATCTCAGGGACAGGGGGCTTAGATATTCACCCCTCCACTTT.

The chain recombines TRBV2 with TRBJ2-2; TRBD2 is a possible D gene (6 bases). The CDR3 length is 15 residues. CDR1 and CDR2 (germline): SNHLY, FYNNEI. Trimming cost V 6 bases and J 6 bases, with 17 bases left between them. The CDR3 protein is CASSEYMGDSGELFF. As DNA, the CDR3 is TGTGCCAGCAGCGAGTACATGGGGGACTCCGGGGAGCTGTTTTTT.

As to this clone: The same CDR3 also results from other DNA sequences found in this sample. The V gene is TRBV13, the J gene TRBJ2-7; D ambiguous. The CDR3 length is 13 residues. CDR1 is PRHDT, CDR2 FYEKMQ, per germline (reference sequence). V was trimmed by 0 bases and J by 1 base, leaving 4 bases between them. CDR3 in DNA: TGTGCCAGCAGCTTAGGCGCGTCCTACGAGCAGTACTTC. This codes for CASSLGASYEQYF.

DNA for the CDR3: TGTGCCAGCAGCTTTTTCGAGAATTCACCCCTCCACTTT. It codes for CASSFFENSPLHF. The gene calls are TRBV7-9 and TRBJ1-6, with unresolved D. The length of the CDR3 is 13 residues. V lost 3 bases and J 7 bases, leaving 7 bases between the germline ends. Germline V lookup: CDR1 SEHNR, CDR2 FQNEAQ (reference sequence).

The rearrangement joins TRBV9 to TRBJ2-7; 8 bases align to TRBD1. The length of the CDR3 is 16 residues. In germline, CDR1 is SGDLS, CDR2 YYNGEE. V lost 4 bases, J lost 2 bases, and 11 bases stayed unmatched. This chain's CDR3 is CASSIVHRGLAYEQYF. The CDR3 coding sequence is TGTGCCAGCAGCATCGTACACAGGGGGTTAGCCTACGAGCAGTACTTC. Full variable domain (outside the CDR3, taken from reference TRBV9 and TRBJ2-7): DSGVTQTPKHLITATGQRVTLRCSPRSGDLSVYWYQQSLDQGLQFLIQYYNGEERAKGNILERFSAQQFPDLHSELNLSSLELGDSALYFCASSIVHRGLAYEQYFGPGTRLTVT.

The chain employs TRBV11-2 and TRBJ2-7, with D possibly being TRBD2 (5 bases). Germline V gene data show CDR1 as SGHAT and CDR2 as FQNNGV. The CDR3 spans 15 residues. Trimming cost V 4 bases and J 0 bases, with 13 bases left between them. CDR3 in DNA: TGTGCCAGCAGCTCTAATCTGGGAGTCTCCTACGAGCAGTACTTC. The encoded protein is CASSSNLGVSYEQYF.

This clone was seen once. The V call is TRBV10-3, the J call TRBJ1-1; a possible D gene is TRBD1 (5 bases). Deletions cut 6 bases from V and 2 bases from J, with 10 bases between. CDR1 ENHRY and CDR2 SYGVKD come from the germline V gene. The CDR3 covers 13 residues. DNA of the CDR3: TGTGCCATCAGCGAGACAGAAAACACTGAAGCTTTCTTT. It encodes CAISETENTEAFF.

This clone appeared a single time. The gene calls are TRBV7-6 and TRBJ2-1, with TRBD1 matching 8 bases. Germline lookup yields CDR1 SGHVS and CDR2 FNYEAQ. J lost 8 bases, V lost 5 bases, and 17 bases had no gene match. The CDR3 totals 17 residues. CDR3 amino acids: CASSRKNVIDRGHEQFF. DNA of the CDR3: TGTGCCAGCAGCCGGAAGAATGTTATAGACAGGGGCCATGAGCAGTTCTTC.

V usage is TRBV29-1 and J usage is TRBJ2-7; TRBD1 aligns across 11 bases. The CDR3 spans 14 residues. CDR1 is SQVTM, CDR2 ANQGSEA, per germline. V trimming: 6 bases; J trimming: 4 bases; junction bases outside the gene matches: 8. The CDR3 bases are TGCAGCGTAGCGGGACAGGGGGATAAGTACGAGCAGTACTTC. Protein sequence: CSVAGQGDKYEQYF.